The sequence of this T cell receptor (beta chain) was determined in a study of blood T cell repertoires in COVID-19. The wider study: There were acute and convalescent COVID-19 samples, and they came from the United States, Italy and Spain. PBMCs, B-cell-depleted T cells, or T cells provided the cDNA or gDNA that made up the material.

Germline CDR1 and CDR2: SGHDN and FVKESK. CDR3 length: 15 residues. V was clipped by 0 bases and J by 4 bases, with 10 bases between them. Original processing methods: Reference gene primer amplification gave nucleated cell count estimates. Profiled with immunoSEQ multiplex PCR; TCRdb holds only in-frame clones, not every one. V, J and clone size are taken as reported in that table, and D and trimming were inferred from the DNA itself. The sample lists roughly 200,000 clones; 65% to 80% were seen once. The clonotype was recovered from a man aged 50 or older who had recovered from COVID-19. Material for sequencing was peripheral blood. The V call is TRBV14, the J call TRBJ2-1; unclear D gene. CDR3 sequence reads: CASSQEAPYYNEQFF. CDR3 DNA: TGTGCCAGCAGCCAAGAAGCCCCGTATTACAATGAGCAGTTCTTC.